Listed below are T cell receptor beta chains from one sample, sequenced in a study of shared clonotypes between healthy human individuals. The protocol was immunoSEQ multiplex PCR, while the TCRdb copy is restricted to in-frame clones and leaves out a portion. The data hold over 2 million clones, with 95% observed a single time. The sample taken for sequencing was naive CD4+ T cells sorted from blood. Receptors originate from a man younger than 35 in good health. Each CDR3 is given with its conserved first and last residue. The order of the fields is D gene, clone size, J gene, V gene, CDR3 DNA, CDR3 protein. The D gene is left open where the match is weak. Size is omitted from some rows. Given values are once, few, many or a class for expanded clones.

TRBD1	.	TRBJ2-1	TRBV7-7	TGTGCTAGCAGCGCTGACAGGGGGTCCTACAATGAGCAGTTCTTC	CASSADRGSYNEQFF
TRBD1	.	TRBJ1-1	TRBV5-1	TGCGCCAGCAGCTCGGACAGGAATGAAGCTTTCTTT	CASSSDRNEAFF
.	few	TRBJ2-1	TRBV10-1	TGCGCCAGCAGCCTAGGACAAACCTACAATGAGCAGTTCTTC	CASSLGQTYNEQFF
TRBD2	.	TRBJ2-1	TRBV2	TGTGCCAGCTGGATCTGGGCTAGCGGGGGAAACAATGAGCAGTTCTTC	CASWIWASGGNNEQFF
.	.	TRBJ2-5	TRBV19	TGTGCCAGTAGCAACTACGGTAACAAGGAGACCCAGTACTTC	CASSNYGNKETQYF
.	.	TRBJ2-5	TRBV5-1	TGCGCCAGCAGCTTATCAGGAGGGTCAGGGGAGACCCAGTACTTC	CASSLSGGSGETQYF
TRBD1	.	TRBJ1-4	TRBV30	TGTGCCTGGAGGAGAGAGACAGGGGGTGAAAAACTGTTTTTT	CAWRRETGGEKLFF
TRBD1	.	TRBJ1-2	TRBV10-3	TGTGCCATCAGAGGACAGGAGGGCTATGGCTACACCTTC	CAIRGQEGYGYTF
TRBD2	.	TRBJ2-7	TRBV5-1	TGCGCCAGCAGCCAAACGGGACTAGCCTACGAGCAGTACTTC	CASSQTGLAYEQYF
.	.	TRBJ1-4	TRBV6-7	TGTGCCAGGCCTGGGGGGACTGAAAAACTGTTTTTT	CARPGGTEKLFF
.	.	TRBJ1-2	TRBV27	TGTGCCAGCAGTTTAGGGGGATCAGGGTATGGCTACACCTTC	CASSLGGSGYGYTF
.	.	TRBJ1-5	TRBV18	TGTGCCAGCTCTCCCGGGACTTCGGCAGGCAATCAGCCCCAGCATTTT	CASSPGTSAGNQPQHF
TRBD1	.	TRBJ1-2	TRBV10-3	TGTGCCATCAGTGATCCACAGGGGGTTAGCTATGGCTACACCTTC	CAISDPQGVSYGYTF
TRBD1	.	TRBJ1-1	TRBV6-5	TGTGCCAGCAGAACTCGGACAGGGCGAGCTTTCTTT	CASRTRTGRAFF
.	.	TRBJ1-6	TRBV5-4	TGTGCCAGCAACAACGAGGGCTCCTATAATTCACCCCTCCACTTT	CASNNEGSYNSPLHF
.	.	TRBJ2-2	TRBV13	TGTGCCAGCAGCTCCAGGAATGGGAGAATAAACACCGGGGAGCTGTTTTTT	CASSSRNGRINTGELFF
.	.	TRBJ1-1	TRBV6-5	TGTGCCAGCAGTCGATTACCCTCCGTTGAAGCTTTCTTT	CASSRLPSVEAFF
.	.	TRBJ2-3	TRBV5-1	TGCGCCAGCAGCTCGCAGGGAACTAGCACAGATACGCAGTATTTT	CASSSQGTSTDTQYF
TRBD1	many	TRBJ1-1	TRBV7-8	TGTGCCAGCAGCCGAGGGACAGCAAACACTGAAGCTTTCTTT	CASSRGTANTEAFF
TRBD1	.	TRBJ1-6	TRBV28	TGTGCCAGCAGTCCACTACAAGGACAGGGAAATTCACCCCTCCACTTT	CASSPLQGQGNSPLHF
TRBD1	.	TRBJ1-1	TRBV5-4	TGTGCCAGCAGCTTCGGGACAGGGAGTGAAGCTTTCTTT	CASSFGTGSEAFF